Listed here is a single T cell receptor beta chain. This record belongs to a study of identifying expanded T cells in peripheral blood. This CDR3 contains 14 residues. Germline V CDR1 and CDR2: MNHEY, SVGAGI. V lost 6 bases to trimming and J lost 5 bases; unmatched junction nucleotides: 5. Method: immunoSEQ multiplex PCR; TCRdb's copy keeps in-frame clones and lacks some. The table includes roughly 56,000 clones, approximately 80% detected once. The rearrangement joins TRBV6-5 to TRBJ2-2; 8 bases are a match to TRBD1. The clonotype originates from a person aged 18 to 70 in good health. Source material: blood. As DNA, the CDR3 is TGTGCCAGCAGACCCAGGGGGCGTACCGGGGAGCTGTTTTTT. It specifies CASRPRGRTGELFF.